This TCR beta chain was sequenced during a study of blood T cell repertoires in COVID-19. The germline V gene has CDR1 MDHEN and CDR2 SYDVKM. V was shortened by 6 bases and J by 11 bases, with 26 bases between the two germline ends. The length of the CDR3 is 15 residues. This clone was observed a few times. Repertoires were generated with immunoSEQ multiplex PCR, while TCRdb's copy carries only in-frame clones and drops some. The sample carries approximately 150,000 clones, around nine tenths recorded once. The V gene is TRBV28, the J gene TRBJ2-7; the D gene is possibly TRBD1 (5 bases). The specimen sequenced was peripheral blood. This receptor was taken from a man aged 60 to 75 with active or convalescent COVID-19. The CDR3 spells CASRLTTVSPSMEYF. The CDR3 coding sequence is TGTGCCAGCAGATTGACGACAGTTAGTCCTTCTATGGAGTACTTC.